The T cell receptor (beta chain) described here comes from a study of cytomegalovirus exposure and HLA in healthy donors. Germline V CDR1 and CDR2: MDHEN, SYDVKM. Trimming removed 4 bases from V and 7 bases from J, with 26 bases in between. The CDR3 contains 17 residues. General study findings and limits: Using the classifier, cytomegalovirus status was reportedly diagnosed with high specificity and sensitivity. Most observed TCR sequences were rare, whereas some public TCRs were detected in many donors.

The study ran its PCR with 60 Vbeta and 13 Jbeta primers. Profiled with immunoSEQ multiplex PCR; TCRdb holds only in-frame clones, not every one. The sample holds 300,000 or so clones, around four fifths seen once. In this sample, this clone turned up a few times. Its antigen remains unknown. J is TRBJ2-7 and V is TRBV28, with D possibly matching TRBD1 (5 bases). Input material: PBMCs. The sequence was obtained from a woman in her thirties or forties in good health and CMV-seropositive. CDR3 sequence reads: CASSSPTDPEAYGEQYF. In nucleotides, the CDR3 is TGTGCCAGCAGTTCGCCGACAGACCCAGAGGCATACGGGGAGCAGTACTTC.